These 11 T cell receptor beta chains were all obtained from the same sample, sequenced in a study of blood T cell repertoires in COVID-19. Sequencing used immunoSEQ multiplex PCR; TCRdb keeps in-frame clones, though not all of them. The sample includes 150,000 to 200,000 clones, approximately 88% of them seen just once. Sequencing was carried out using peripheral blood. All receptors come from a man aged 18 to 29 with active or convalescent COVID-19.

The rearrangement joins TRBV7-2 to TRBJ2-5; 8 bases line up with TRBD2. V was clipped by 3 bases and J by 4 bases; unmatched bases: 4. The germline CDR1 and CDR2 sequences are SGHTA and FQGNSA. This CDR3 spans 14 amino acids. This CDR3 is CASSLTSVAETQYF. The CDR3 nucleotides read TGTGCCAGCAGCTTGACTAGCGTAGCAGAGACCCAGTACTTC.

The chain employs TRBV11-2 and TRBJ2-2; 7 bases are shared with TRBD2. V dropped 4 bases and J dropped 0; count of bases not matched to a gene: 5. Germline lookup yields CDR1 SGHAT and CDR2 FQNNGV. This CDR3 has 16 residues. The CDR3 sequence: CASSSGSGTNTGELFF. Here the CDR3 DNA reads TGTGCCAGCAGCTCGGGCAGCGGGACGAACACCGGGGAGCTGTTTTTT.

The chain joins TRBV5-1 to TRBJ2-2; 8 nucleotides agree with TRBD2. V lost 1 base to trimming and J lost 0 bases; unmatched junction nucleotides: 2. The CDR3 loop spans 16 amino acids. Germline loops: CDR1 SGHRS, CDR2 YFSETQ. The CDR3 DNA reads TGCGCCAGCAGCTTGCTAGCGGGCGCGAACACCGGGGAGCTGTTTTTT. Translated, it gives CASSLLAGANTGELFF.

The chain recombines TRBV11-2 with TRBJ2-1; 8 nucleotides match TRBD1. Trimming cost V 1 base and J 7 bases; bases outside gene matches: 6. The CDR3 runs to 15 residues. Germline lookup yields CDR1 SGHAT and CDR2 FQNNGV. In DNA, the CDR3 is TGTGCCAGCAGCTTAGGCCAGGGGGCTAGGAATGAGCAGTTCTTC. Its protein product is CASSLGQGARNEQFF.

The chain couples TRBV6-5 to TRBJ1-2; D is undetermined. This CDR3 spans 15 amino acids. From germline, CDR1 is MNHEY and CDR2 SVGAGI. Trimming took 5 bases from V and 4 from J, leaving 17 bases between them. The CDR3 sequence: CASSPSFLPFYGYTF. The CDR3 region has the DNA TGTGCCAGCAGTCCTAGTTTCCTCCCGTTCTATGGCTACACCTTC.

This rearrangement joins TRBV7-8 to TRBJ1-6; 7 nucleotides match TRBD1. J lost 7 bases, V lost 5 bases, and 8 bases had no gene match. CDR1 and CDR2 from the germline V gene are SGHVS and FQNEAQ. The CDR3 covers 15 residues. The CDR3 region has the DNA TGTGCCAGCAGCCGATCCGGGACAGACAATTCACCCCTCCACTTT. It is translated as CASSRSGTDNSPLHF.

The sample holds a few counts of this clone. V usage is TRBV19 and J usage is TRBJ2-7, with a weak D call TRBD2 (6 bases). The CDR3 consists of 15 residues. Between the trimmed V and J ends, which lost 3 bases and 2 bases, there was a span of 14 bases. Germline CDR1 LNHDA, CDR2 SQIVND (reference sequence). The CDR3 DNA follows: TGTGCCAGTAGTATCGTCCTAGCGAATACCTACGAGCAGTACTTC. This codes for CASSIVLANTYEQYF. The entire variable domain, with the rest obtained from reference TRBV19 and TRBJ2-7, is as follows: DGGITQSPKYLFRKEGQNVTLSCEQNLNHDAMYWYRQDPGQGLRLIYYSQIVNDFQKGDIAEGYSVSREKKESFPLTVTSAQKNPTAFYLCASSIVLANTYEQYFGPGTRLTVT.

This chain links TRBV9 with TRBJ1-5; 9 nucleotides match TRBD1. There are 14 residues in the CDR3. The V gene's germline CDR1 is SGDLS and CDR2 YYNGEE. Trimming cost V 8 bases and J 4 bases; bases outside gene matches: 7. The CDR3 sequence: CASNRGPSNQPQHF. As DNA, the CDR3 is TGTGCCAGTAACAGGGGGCCTTCGAATCAGCCCCAGCATTTT. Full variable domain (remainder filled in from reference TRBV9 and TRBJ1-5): DSGVTQTPKHLITATGQRVTLRCSPRSGDLSVYWYQQSLDQGLQFLIQYYNGEERAKGNILERFSAQQFPDLHSELNLSSLELGDSALYFCASNRGPSNQPQHFGDGTRLSIL.

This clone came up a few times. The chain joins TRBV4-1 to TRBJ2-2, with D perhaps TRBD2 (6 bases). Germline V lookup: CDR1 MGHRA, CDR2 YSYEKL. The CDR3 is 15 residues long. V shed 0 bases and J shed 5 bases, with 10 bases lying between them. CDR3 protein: CASSQDLAGTGELFF. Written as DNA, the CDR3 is TGCGCCAGCAGCCAAGACTTGGCGGGAACCGGGGAGCTGTTTTTT.

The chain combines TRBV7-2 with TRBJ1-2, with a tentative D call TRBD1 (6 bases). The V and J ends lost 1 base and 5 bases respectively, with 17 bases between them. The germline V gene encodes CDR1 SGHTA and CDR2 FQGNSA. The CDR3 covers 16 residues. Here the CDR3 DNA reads TGTGCCAGCAGCTTAGGGGGGGGCGTCCTTGGGTATGGCTACACCTTC. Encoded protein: CASSLGGGVLGYGYTF.

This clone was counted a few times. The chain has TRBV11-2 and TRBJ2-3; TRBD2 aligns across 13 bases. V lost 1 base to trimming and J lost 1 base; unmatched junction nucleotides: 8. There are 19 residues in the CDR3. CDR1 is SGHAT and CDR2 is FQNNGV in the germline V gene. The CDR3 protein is CASSLATSGGSWGTDTQYF. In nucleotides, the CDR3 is TGTGCCAGCAGCTTAGCGACTAGCGGGGGGTCGTGGGGCACAGATACGCAGTATTTT.